This T cell receptor (beta chain) was captured by sequencing in a study of T cell responses to AZD1222 COVID-19 vaccine. This clone was seen once. Its antigen remains unidentified. Measured with immunoSEQ multiplex PCR; TCRdb has only the in-frame clones, and not every one. This table holds about 110,000 clones, more than 75% found once. V was trimmed by 2 bases and J by 3 bases, leaving 12 bases between them. Germline V gives CDR1 SGDLS, CDR2 YYNGEE. The CDR3 length is 14 residues. Findings of the study overall: Repertoire samples came only from after the peak T cell response. Spike-spanning, vaccine-associated CD4 TCRs were dominant at 160-218 and 743-854.

The TCR sequence derives from an adult who received the AZD1222 COVID-19 vaccine. V is TRBV9 and J is TRBJ2-7; D unclear. The material was peripheral blood, obtained 28 days after the second AZD1222 dose. DNA for the CDR3: TGTGCCAGCAGCGTTTCACGGTCAGACTACGAGCAGTACTTC. Amino acids: CASSVSRSDYEQYF.